This T cell receptor (beta chain) is from a study of T cells after posttransplantation cyclophosphamide. Study findings and constraints: Later post-transplant blood repertoires were often dominated by donor CD8+ memory clones.

This clone was observed a handful of times. Its antigen is unknown. From germline, CDR1 is KGHSH and CDR2 LQKENI. The CDR3 runs 15 residues. V lost 2 bases, J lost 3 bases, and 13 bases lay in between. Assay used: immunoSEQ multiplex PCR; TCRdb lists only in-frame clones, some missing. The sample lists a few thousand clones, about two thirds occurring once. Busulfan-fludarabine conditioning, marrow transplant, and cyclophosphamide on days +3 and +4 were administered. This receptor was identified in a male patient over 55 who received an allogeneic stem cell transplant from an unrelated donor, was CMV-positive, and had acute GVHD only. The graft donor may be the source of some T cells. This material consisted of PBMCs, taken 362 days after allogeneic stem cell transplant with posttransplant cyclophosphamide. This rearrangement joins TRBV18 to TRBJ1-2, with D possibly TRBD1 on 6 matching bases. The CDR3 here is CASSPTARGYYGYTF. The CDR3 DNA reads TGTGCCAGCTCACCAACCGCCAGGGGCTACTATGGCTACACCTTC.